This TCR beta chain was profiled in a study of blood T cell repertoires in COVID-19. The assay was immunoSEQ multiplex PCR, and TCRdb's table has in-frame clones only and misses some. The sample holds roughly 240,000 clones, 70% to 85% seen once. This CDR3 comprises 13 residues. Unmatched junction bases numbered 4, after V lost 4 bases and J lost 6 bases. CDR1 and CDR2 from the germline V gene are SNHLY and FYNNEI. The receptor was isolated from a woman aged 80 or over with acute or convalescent COVID-19. The specimen sequenced was peripheral blood. The chain has TRBV2 and TRBJ1-2; 8 bases match TRBD1. In nucleotides, the CDR3 is TGTGCCAGCAGTGGTCAGGGGGCAAATGGCTACACCTTC. Translation gives CASSGQGANGYTF.